The 10 T cell receptor beta chains listed next were all sequenced from one sample in a study of blood T cells in healthy people across ages. Combining a sample-barcoded 5' primer with a J-beta primer mix, a second PCR ran for 7 to 11 cycles. TCRdb reprocessed the 5' RACE reads with MiXCR, giving one entry per CDR3 protein. This sample has 1.4 million or so distinct CDR3 sequences, with roughly two fifths found just once. What was sequenced was blood. These receptors were collected from a woman under 30 in good health.

This clonotype has more than one count but fewer than ten. This CDR3 reads CASSNRDYNEQFF. The CDR3 nucleotides are TGTGCCAGCAGTAACCGGGACTACAATGAGCAGTTCTTC. The chain employs TRBV6-2 or TRBV6-3 and TRBJ2-1; weak D call: TRBD2 (5 bases). In germline, CDR1 is MNHEY, CDR2 SVGEGT. V was clipped by 5 bases and J by 3 bases, with 8 bases between them. This CDR3 spans 13 amino acids.

The chain uses TRBV14 and TRBJ2-7; TRBD1 is a possible D gene (5 bases). Germline values: CDR1 SGHDN, CDR2 FVKESK. Trimming removed 0 bases at V and 10 bases at J, with 13 bases between. The CDR3 has 13 amino acids. In DNA, the CDR3 is TGTGCCAGCAGCCAAGAAGTCGTAGGGGAACAGTACTTC. Its protein is CASSQEVVGEQYF.

The sample holds a few counts of this clonotype. This sequence joins TRBV3-1 and TRBJ2-7, with TRBD2 matching over 10 bases. This CDR3 is 15 amino acids long. J gave up 3 bases and V 4 bases, and 6 bases lay outside the gene matches. CDR1 is LGHDT and CDR2 is YNNKEL in the germline V gene (reference sequence). The CDR3 sequence: CASSPPGLANYEQYF. As DNA, the CDR3 is TGTGCCAGCAGCCCGCCGGGACTAGCGAACTACGAGCAGTACTTC.

A word on this clonotype: Given a much more abundant clone one base away, this may be a read error. The chain couples TRBV10-3 to TRBJ2-5; D might be TRBD1 (5 bases). Germline CDR1 reads ENHRY; CDR2 reads SYGVKD. V was trimmed by 3 bases and J by 11 bases, leaving 25 bases between them. This CDR3 has 16 residues. The CDR3 nucleotides read TGTGCCATCAGTGACCCTGGACAAACGCAAAGGGATGAGCAGTACTTC. Translation: CAISDPGQTQRDEQYF.

V and J are TRBV12-3 or TRBV12-4 and TRBJ1-1, with 8 bases identical to TRBD1. J gave up 1 base and V 6 bases, and 7 bases lay outside the gene matches. This CDR3 has 15 residues. CDR3 amino acids: CASSAPGTGNTEAFF. For the CDR3, the DNA is TGTGCCAGCAGCGCCCCCGGGACAGGGAACACTGAAGCTTTCTTT.

This clonotype was detected many times. The chain uses TRBV7-6 and TRBJ2-3, with D uncertain. This CDR3 has 15 residues. The V and J ends lost 5 bases and 2 bases respectively, with 14 bases between them. Germline values: CDR1 SGHVS, CDR2 FNYEAQ. The CDR3 loop reads CASSVSLGTTDTQYF. CDR3 nucleotide sequence: TGTGCCAGCAGCGTATCTTTGGGAACCACAGATACGCAGTATTTT.

This chain joins TRBV5-1 and TRBJ1-1; D not resolved. CDR1 SGHRS and CDR2 YFSETQ come from the germline V gene. The CDR3 is 15 amino acids. The V end was cut by 1 base, the J end by 1 base, with 11 bases between. DNA for the CDR3: TGCGCCAGCAGCTTGATCGGGGAGGAGAACACTGAAGCTTTCTTT. Translation gives CASSLIGEENTEAFF.

The rearrangement joins TRBV10-3 to TRBJ2-1; 8 bases align to TRBD2. Germline CDR1 and CDR2: ENHRY and SYGVKD. With 2 bases clipped from V and 8 bases from J, the junction kept 5 bases outside the gene matches. This CDR3 spans 14 amino acids. In DNA, the CDR3 is TGTGCCATCAGTGAGACTAGCGGTCTCGATGAGCAGTTCTTC. It translates to CAISETSGLDEQFF.

This rearrangement joins TRBV12-3 or TRBV12-4 to TRBJ2-7; no clear D gene. V was trimmed by 5 bases and J by 3 bases, leaving 11 bases between them. The CDR3 totals 13 residues. CDR3 sequence reads: CASSPPAHYEQYF. DNA for the CDR3: TGTGCCAGCAGTCCCCCGGCCCACTACGAGCAGTACTTC.

The table lists this clonotype with a count of one. J is TRBJ2-2 and V is TRBV10-3; D unclear. With 5 bases removed from V and 0 bases from J, the gap between germline ends came to 13 bases. The CDR3 runs 16 residues. CDR1 is ENHRY, CDR2 SYGVKD, per germline. The CDR3 region has the DNA TGTGCCATCAGTAGCCGTTCCACAGCGAACACCGGGGAGCTGTTTTTT. The encoded protein is CAISSRSTANTGELFF.